This TCR beta chain was obtained from a study of blood T cells in healthy people across ages. This clonotype was seen a few times. A second roughly 6 to 12 cycle PCR used barcoded and J-beta primers. Each CDR3 protein is one row after TCRdb ran MiXCR on the 5' RACE reads. The data hold 780,000 or so distinct CDR3 sequences, with around three fifths observed a single time. V gave up 6 bases and J gave up 2 bases, with 12 bases separating them. Germline V gene lookup returns CDR1 DFQATT and CDR2 SNEGSKA (reference sequence). The CDR3 extends over 13 amino acids. The clonotype was recovered from a man aged 35-49 years in good health. The V gene is TRBV20-1, the J gene TRBJ2-3, with D perhaps TRBD2 (6 bases). Sequenced input: blood. The CDR3 DNA reads as TGCAGTGCGCGGGACTTATACACAGATACGCAGTATTTT. Its translation is CSARDLYTDTQYF.